Shown below are 32 T cell receptor beta chains from a single sample sequenced in a study of radiation and T cells in renal cell carcinoma (dated by TCRdb to 2018 to 2020). The library was prepared using the immunoSEQ multiplex PCR assay. Held by TCRdb, this immuneACCESS table contains in-frame sequences only and omits some clones. Under half of the omission traces to an unresolved V gene where checked; the cause of the rest is unknown. In all, the sample holds 120,000 to 150,000 clones, and approximately 86% of those were seen once. Of the sample, around a sixth falls within the top ten clones. According to the study, the label for this sample's time point signals: blood 4 weeks post-SBRT, at nephrectomy. The label giving this sample's treatment or condition can be read as: 15 Gy SBRT to primary tumor, nephrectomy 4 weeks later. The sequencing used blood, collected from a patient whose treatment included radiotherapy and nephrectomy. The receptors come from a woman aged 45-60 years with renal cell carcinoma.

V and J are TRBV18 and TRBJ1-2; TRBD1 agrees at 7 bases. The germline gives CDR1 KGHSH, CDR2 LQKENI. The CDR3 contains 14 residues. With V trimmed by 2 bases and J by 8 bases, 8 bases remained unmatched. In DNA, the CDR3 is TGTGCCAGCTCACCATCCGGGACAGCTCTCGGCTACACCTTC. This codes for CASSPSGTALGYTF.

The V and J genes are TRBV7-2 and TRBJ1-3; possible D gene TRBD1, 5 bases. Germline lookup yields CDR1 SGHTA and CDR2 FQGNSA. Trimming removed 6 bases at V and 0 bases at J, with 9 bases between. This CDR3 has 14 amino acids. The CDR3 region is CASRTQVSGNTIYF. In nucleotides, the CDR3 is TGTGCCAGCAGGACACAGGTCTCTGGAAACACCATATATTTT.

The chain carries TRBV5-1 and TRBJ1-1; D unclear. The CDR3 is 13 amino acids. Germline V lookup: CDR1 SGHRS, CDR2 YFSETQ. V dropped 0 bases and J dropped 6 bases, with 9 bases sitting between them. The CDR3 loop reads CASSLGNGAEAFF. Written as DNA, the CDR3 is TGCGCCAGCAGCTTGGGTAACGGTGCTGAAGCTTTCTTT.

The chain joins TRBV4-1 to TRBJ1-5, with unresolved D. The CDR3 has 14 amino acids. The germline CDR1 and CDR2 sequences are MGHRA and YSYEKL. V was clipped by 0 bases and J by 7 bases, with 10 bases between them. CDR3 bases: TGCGCCAGCAGCCAAGATCCCACCACCCAGCCCCAGCATTTT. This gives the protein CASSQDPTTQPQHF.

The rearrangement links TRBV5-6 to TRBJ1-6, with D hard to call. V was trimmed by 3 bases and J by 4 bases, leaving 2 bases between them. CDR1 and CDR2 (germline): SGHDT, YYEEEE. The CDR3 totals 12 residues. The CDR3: CASSYYNSPLHF. The CDR3 nucleotides read TGTGCCAGCAGCTATTATAATTCACCCCTCCACTTT. The whole variable domain, filled in from reference TRBV5-6 and TRBJ1-6, reads DAGVTQSPTHLIKTRGQQVTLRCSPKSGHDTVSWYQQALGQGPQFIFQYYEEEERQRGNFPDRFSGHQFPNYSSELNVNALLLGDSALYLCASSYYNSPLHFGNGTRLTVT.

CDR3 protein: CAILDRVNTGELFF. The DNA for the CDR3 is TGTGCCATCCTGGACAGGGTAAACACCGGGGAGCTGTTTTTT. The chain employs TRBV7-9 and TRBJ2-2, with 8 bases that match TRBD1. The CDR3 is 14 residues long. Trimming cost V 10 bases and J 2 bases; bases outside gene matches: 6. Germline V gene lookup returns CDR1 SEHNR and CDR2 FQNEAQ (reference sequence).

The chain employs TRBV21-1 and TRBJ2-1; the D call TRBD1 from the table was never checked on the DNA. TRBV21-1 is designated a pseudogene. The CDR3 totals 15 residues. The CDR3, as DNA: TGTGCCAGCAGCAAAGGGCAGGGGCGCTACAATGAGCAGTTCTTC. The encoded protein is CASSKGQGRYNEQFF.

The J gene is TRBJ1-3, the V gene TRBV28; perhaps TRBD1 as D (6 bases). Trimming left V 4 bases short and J 2 bases short, with 12 bases between. Germline loops: CDR1 MDHEN, CDR2 SYDVKM. The CDR3 consists of 15 residues. The CDR3 DNA sequence: TGTGCCAGCAGTTACCAGGGGTCCCCTGGAAACACCATATATTTT. Protein product: CASSYQGSPGNTIYF.

The J gene is TRBJ2-3, the V gene TRBV5-4, with D perhaps TRBD1 (7 bases). V lost 2 bases and J lost 6, with 13 bases in between. The CDR3 spans 14 residues. The V gene's germline CDR1 is SGHNT and CDR2 YYREEE (reference sequence). The CDR3 DNA sequence: TGTGCCAGCAGCTTAGGACAGGCGGGGGATACGCAGTATTTT. Its protein product is CASSLGQAGDTQYF. The full variable domain, rest sourced from reference TRBV5-4 and TRBJ2-3, is ETGVTQSPTHLIKTRGQQVTLRCSSQSGHNTVSWYQQALGQGPQFIFQYYREEENGRGNFPPRFSGLQFPNYSSELNVNALELDDSALYLCASSLGQAGDTQYFGPGTRLTVL.

V and J are TRBV7-9 and TRBJ2-7, with 7 bases fitting TRBD1. The CDR3 length is 15 residues. The V gene end was trimmed by 5 bases and the J gene end by 4 bases; junction bases not matched to a gene: 11. Germline V lookup: CDR1 SEHNR, CDR2 FQNEAQ (reference sequence). For the CDR3, the DNA is TGTGCCAGCAGCACGCCCGGGACAGATAAATACGAGCAGTACTTC. Amino acid sequence: CASSTPGTDKYEQYF.

This chain's CDR3 is CSASTAYEQYF. DNA of the CDR3: TGCAGTGCTAGTACAGCCTACGAGCAGTACTTC. This chain joins TRBV20-1 and TRBJ2-7, with D uncertain. The CDR3 runs 11 residues. The V end was cut by 3 bases, the J end by 2 bases, with 5 bases between. From germline, CDR1 is DFQATT and CDR2 SNEGSKA (reference sequence).

Worth noting for this clone: The sample carries other DNA sequences with the same CDR3. J is TRBJ2-7 and V is TRBV11-2, with D hard to call. Trimming pared 3 bases from V and 4 bases from J, leaving 7 bases between. This CDR3 contains 12 residues. Germline V gene sequence: CDR1 SGHAT, CDR2 FQNNGV. In DNA, the CDR3 is TGTGCCAGCAGCTTGGCAGCTTACGAGCAGTACTTC. It specifies CASSLAAYEQYF.

The V call is TRBV4-1, the J call TRBJ1-3, with TRBD1 matching over 9 bases. CDR3 length: 18 amino acids. The junction had 11 bases not matched to a gene; V was cut back by 1 base and J by 4 bases. In germline, CDR1 is MGHRA, CDR2 YSYEKL. The CDR3 coding sequence is TGCGCCAGCAGCCAAGTCGCCCAGGGACAGGGCATGGGAAACACCATATATTTT. This gives the protein CASSQVAQGQGMGNTIYF.

This clone was counted only a few times. The V call is TRBV7-8, the J call TRBJ1-5; D might be TRBD1 (6 bases). From germline, CDR1 is SGHVS and CDR2 FQNEAQ. This CDR3 has 15 amino acids. V was clipped by 5 bases and J by 3 bases, with 14 bases between them. The CDR3 reads CASSLLQGPNQPQHF. CDR3 bases: TGTGCCAGCAGCCTGTTACAGGGCCCCAATCAGCCCCAGCATTTT.

The V and J genes are TRBV5-6 and TRBJ1-6, with D maybe TRBD1 (6 bases). V dropped 1 base and J dropped 8 bases, with 16 bases sitting between them. Germline CDR1 and CDR2: SGHDT and YYEEEE. CDR3 length: 16 residues. The CDR3 here is CASSLRDTRAHSPLHF. CDR3 sequence (DNA): TGTGCCAGCAGCTTGCGGGACACCCGGGCGCATTCACCCCTCCACTTT.

The CDR3 reads CASSIPHTEAFF. The CDR3 bases are TGTGCCAGTAGTATTCCCCACACTGAAGCTTTCTTT. The chain employs TRBV19 and TRBJ1-1; D not certain. CDR1 is LNHDA and CDR2 is SQIVND in the germline V gene (reference sequence). V lost 3 bases and J 3 bases, leaving 5 bases between the germline ends. The CDR3 extends over 12 amino acids.

This clone was seen only a few times. This rearrangement joins TRBV9 to TRBJ2-1, with D hard to call. V was shortened by 0 bases and J by 5 bases, with 9 bases between the two germline ends. CDR3 length: 14 amino acids. Germline V gene sequence: CDR1 SGDLS, CDR2 YYNGEE. CDR3 DNA sequence: TGTGCCAGCAGCGTAGACCTATCCGACAATGAGCAGTTCTTC. Protein product: CASSVDLSDNEQFF.

V is TRBV19 and J is TRBJ2-7, with D tentatively TRBD2 (5 bases). The CDR3 loop spans 14 amino acids. V lost 5 bases and J 6 bases, leaving 17 bases between the germline ends. In germline, CDR1 is LNHDA, CDR2 SQIVND (reference sequence). The CDR3 DNA is TGTGCCAGTAGTTTTCCGGACGGTCGGGGCGAGCAGTACTTC. It translates to CASSFPDGRGEQYF.

There are a few counts of this clone. The J gene is TRBJ1-4, the V gene TRBV7-2, with D unresolved. The V end was cut by 3 bases, the J end by 0 bases, with 8 bases between. Germline lookup yields CDR1 SGHTA and CDR2 FQGNSA. This CDR3 has 15 amino acids. The CDR3 here is CASSLGFATNEKLFF. DNA of the CDR3: TGTGCCAGCAGCTTGGGTTTTGCAACTAATGAAAAACTGTTTTTT.

The V gene is TRBV5-6, the J gene TRBJ1-2, with D possibly being TRBD1 (5 bases). Trimming removed 0 bases at V and 4 bases at J, with 13 bases between. The CDR3 consists of 15 residues. Germline V gene sequence: CDR1 SGHDT, CDR2 YYEEEE. CDR3 amino acids: CASSLGPVGAYGYTF. In DNA, the CDR3 is TGTGCCAGCAGCTTGGGTCCGGTCGGGGCCTATGGCTACACCTTC.

The rearrangement joins TRBV7-2 to TRBJ2-1; the D gene is possibly TRBD1 (7 bases). Trimming stripped 5 bases from V and 3 bases from J, with 14 bases between. CDR1 and CDR2 from the germline V gene are SGHTA and FQGNSA. CDR3 length: 15 amino acids. CDR3 protein: CASSGGGAHYNEQFF. The CDR3 DNA sequence: TGTGCCAGCAGCGGAGGGGGCGCGCACTACAATGAGCAGTTCTTC.

The chain carries TRBV14 and TRBJ2-1; 13 bases line up with TRBD2. The J segment lost 5 bases and the V segment lost 4 bases, leaving 5 bases of the junction unmatched. CDR1 is SGHDN, CDR2 FVKESK, per germline. This CDR3 region has 16 residues. The CDR3 here is CASSPVGLAGNNEQFF. Here the CDR3 DNA reads TGTGCCAGCAGCCCCGTGGGACTAGCGGGAAACAATGAGCAGTTCTTC. Full variable domain (missing parts from reference TRBV14 and TRBJ2-1): EAGVTQFPSHSVIEKGQTVTLRCDPISGHDNLYWYRRVMGKEIKFLLHFVKESKQDESGMPNNRFLAERTGGTYSTLKVQPAELEDSGVYFCASSPVGLAGNNEQFFGPGTRLTVL.

The chain joins TRBV7-2 to TRBJ1-5, with D possibly TRBD1 on 5 matching bases. CDR1 is SGHTA and CDR2 is FQGNSA in the germline V gene. The CDR3 spans 15 residues. Trimming cost V 5 bases and J 5 bases, with 16 bases left between them. CDR3 DNA sequence: TGTGCCAGCAGCCCCAGGGTGGGGGGGGATCAGCCCCAGCATTTT. Residues: CASSPRVGGDQPQHF.

The genes are TRBV12-5 and TRBJ2-5; D possibly corresponds to TRBD1 (5 bases). Between the trimmed V and J ends, which lost 2 bases and 1 base, there was a span of 14 bases. The CDR3 spans 16 residues. Per the germline V gene, CDR1 is LGHNT and CDR2 is FRNRAP. CDR3 residues: CASGLKGRYLQETQYF. The CDR3 bases are TGTGCTAGTGGTTTGAAGGGGCGCTACCTCCAAGAGACCCAGTACTTC.

The chain combines TRBV10-3 with TRBJ1-5; D is uncertain. Germline V gene sequence: CDR1 ENHRY, CDR2 SYGVKD. V lost 0 bases and J 3 bases, leaving 12 bases between the germline ends. CDR3 length: 16 residues. The CDR3 sequence: CAISESVLSFNQPQHF. For the CDR3, the DNA is TGTGCCATCAGTGAGTCCGTACTTAGCTTCAATCAGCCCCAGCATTTT.

This chain uses TRBV5-1 with TRBJ2-4; tentatively, D is TRBD2 (5 bases). The length of the CDR3 is 14 residues. Germline CDR1 reads SGHRS; CDR2 reads YFSETQ. With 0 bases removed from V and 9 bases from J, the gap between germline ends came to 13 bases. The CDR3 nucleotides read TGCGCCAGCAGCTTGGGGCCGGGTGCGGGCATTCAGTACTTC. It encodes CASSLGPGAGIQYF.

Regarding this clone: One end of the junction is discordant with germline, which a read error may explain. V usage is TRBV7-9 and J usage is TRBJ2-5; D is ambiguous. CDR1 and CDR2 from the germline V gene are SEHNR and FQNEAQ (reference sequence). This CDR3 has 14 residues. The CDR3 protein is CASSLVGVQGTQYF. The CDR3 DNA reads as TGTGCCAGCAGCTTAGTTGGGGTACAAGGGACCCAGTACTTC. The full variable domain, its missing parts supplied by reference TRBV7-9 and TRBJ2-5, is DTGVSQNPRHKITKRGQNVTFRCDPISEHNRLYWYRQTLGQGPEFLTYFQNEAQLEKSRLLSDRFSAERPKGSFSTLEIQRTEQGDSAMYLCASSLVGVQGTQYFGPGTRLLVL.

This clone was counted between two and nine times. The chain employs TRBV7-2 and TRBJ1-2, with D unresolved. The length of the CDR3 is 13 residues. Germline V gives CDR1 SGHTA, CDR2 FQGNSA. Trimming stripped 3 bases from V and 4 bases from J, with 9 bases between. The CDR3 sequence: CASSFASAYGYTF. CDR3 DNA sequence: TGTGCCAGCAGCTTCGCGTCTGCCTATGGCTACACCTTC.

This clone was recorded a few times. The chain is built from TRBV14 and TRBJ2-1, with D maybe TRBD2 (5 bases). This CDR3 is built from 13 residues. The V and J ends lost 2 bases and 4 bases respectively, with 6 bases between them. Per the germline V gene, CDR1 is SGHDN and CDR2 is FVKESK. CDR3 DNA: TGTGCCAGCAGCCAATGGAGGTACAATGAGCAGTTCTTC. Residues: CASSQWRYNEQFF.

The rearrangement links TRBV5-1 to TRBJ1-5, with a weak D call TRBD1 (5 bases). Trimming removed 1 base from V and 3 bases from J, with 8 bases in between. The CDR3 extends over 14 amino acids. Germline V gene sequence: CDR1 SGHRS, CDR2 YFSETQ. The CDR3 is CASSLRDFNQPQHF. The CDR3 DNA reads TGCGCCAGCAGCTTGAGGGACTTCAATCAGCCCCAGCATTTT.

The rearrangement uses TRBV6-6 and TRBJ2-7, with a weak D call TRBD2 (6 bases). CDR1 and CDR2 from the germline V gene are MNHNY and SVGAGI (reference sequence). V lost 5 bases to trimming and J lost 3 bases, with 17 bases between them. This CDR3 region has 15 residues. The CDR3, as DNA: TGTGCCAGCAGTGCCTACGGGGGACCGGGCTACGAGCAGTACTTC. Amino acids: CASSAYGGPGYEQYF.

The V and J genes are TRBV6-5 and TRBJ2-7; no definite D call. Germline V gene lookup returns CDR1 MNHEY and CDR2 SVGAGI. This CDR3 comprises 15 residues. The V end lost 2 bases, the J end lost 0 bases, and 11 bases lay between the germline ends. CDR3 nucleotides: TGTGCCAGCAGTTACGTTACAGCAACCTCCTACGAGCAGTACTTC. It encodes CASSYVTATSYEQYF.